This TCR beta chain was obtained from a study of T cell clonality in common variable immunodeficiency. Study-wide findings and caveats: Reportedly, TCR beta sequences from common variable immunodeficiency showed fewer deletions and N-nucleotide insertions.

Control and CVID samples contributed equal amounts of genomic DNA. Data came from immunoSEQ multiplex PCR; TCRdb stores just in-frame clones and leaves some out. The data show roughly 9,900 clones, with none appearing a single time. Aged about 9 to 70 years, CVID subjects averaged about 39 years old. Caucasian heritage predominated among both patients and controls. Replacement immunoglobulin had been given to every CVID subject for at least one year. For this clone: Its cognate antigen is unknown. The sequence runs out 3 residues before the end of the CDR3; the remainder is reconstructed from the germline J gene.

After removal of 5 bases from V and 0 bases from J, the junction contained 4 bases not matched to a gene. Germline CDR1 SEHNR, CDR2 FQNEAQ (reference sequence). The CDR3 totals 15 residues. Material for sequencing was peripheral blood mononuclear cells. This clonotype originated in a human donor with common variable immunodeficiency. J is TRBJ2-1 and V is TRBV7-9; 7 bases fit TRBD2. The sequenced part of the CDR3 DNA is TGTGCCAGCAGCCAAAGCGGGACCTCCTACAATGAG. This codes for CASSQSGTSYNE. The complete CDR3 protein is CASSQSGTSYNEQFF.